Below are 11 T cell receptor beta chains sequenced from a single sample in a study of T cell responses to AZD1222 COVID-19 vaccine. Only in-frame clones appear in the TCRdb table, and some are missing; sequencing was by immunoSEQ multiplex PCR. This sample has about 89,000 clones, with about 90% found just once. The specimen comprised peripheral blood, sampled on day 0 of MenACWY control vaccination. All receptors come from an adult in good health.

The rearrangement joins TRBV7-9 to TRBJ2-2; 9 positions agree with TRBD2. In germline, CDR1 is SEHNR, CDR2 FQNEAQ (reference sequence). The CDR3 is made up of 16 amino acids. Trimming removed 5 bases from V and 5 bases from J; junction bases left unmatched: 9. DNA of the CDR3: TGTGCCAGCAGCCCCCTTAGCGGGGGAGGTACCGGGGAGCTGTTTTTT. Protein sequence: CASSPLSGGGTGELFF.

The chain couples TRBV6-5 to TRBJ1-2; 7 nucleotides match TRBD1. Unmatched junction bases numbered 2, after V lost 6 bases and J lost 4 bases. The CDR3 spans 12 residues. From germline, CDR1 is MNHEY and CDR2 SVGAGI. The CDR3 DNA follows: TGTGCCAGCAGACAGGGGCTCTATGGCTACACCTTC. Its protein is CASRQGLYGYTF.

The chain links TRBV7-9 to TRBJ1-1; the D is unclear. CDR1 and CDR2 (germline): SEHNR, FQNEAQ (reference sequence). The CDR3 is 14 residues long. V gave up 4 bases and J gave up 2 bases, with 11 bases separating them. The CDR3 sequence is CASSSTDKNTEAFF. CDR3 nucleotides: TGTGCCAGCAGCTCAACAGACAAAAACACTGAAGCTTTCTTT.

This chain joins TRBV28 and TRBJ1-2; D gene uncertain. The CDR3 contains 12 residues. V shed 3 bases and J shed 4 bases, with 6 bases lying between them. In germline, CDR1 is MDHEN, CDR2 SYDVKM. The CDR3 is CASSFGSYGYTF. The DNA of the CDR3 is TGTGCCAGCAGTTTTGGGTCCTATGGCTACACCTTC.

This sequence joins TRBV10-1 and TRBJ2-1; D may correspond to TRBD1 or TRBD2 (5 bases each). There are 13 residues in the CDR3. V lost 5 bases, J lost 4 bases, and 9 bases lay in between. Germline loops: CDR1 WNHNN, CDR2 SYGVQD (reference sequence). The CDR3 DNA sequence: TGCGCCAGCAGTCCGGGGCATTACAATGAGCAGTTCTTC. This encodes CASSPGHYNEQFF.

This chain joins TRBV7-2 and TRBJ2-5; 7 bases are a match to TRBD2. This CDR3 region has 15 residues. Germline V gives CDR1 SGHTA, CDR2 FQGNSA. With 1 base clipped from V and 2 bases from J, the junction kept 4 bases outside the gene matches. The CDR3 sequence: CASSLGSSGQETQYF. The CDR3 DNA reads as TGTGCCAGCAGCTTAGGTTCTAGCGGACAAGAGACCCAGTACTTC. The complete variable domain, with remaining parts taken from reference TRBV7-2 and TRBJ2-5, reads GAGVSQSPSNKVTEKGKDVELRCDPISGHTALYWYRQSLGQGLEFLIYFQGNSAPDKSGLPSDRFSAERTGGSVSTLTIQRTQQEDSAVYLCASSLGSSGQETQYFGPGTRLLVL.

J is TRBJ1-5 and V is TRBV4-1; 9 bases are shared with TRBD1. The CDR3 totals 16 residues. The trim removed 0 bases at V and 6 bases at J, leaving 6 bases unmatched. Germline V lookup: CDR1 MGHRA, CDR2 YSYEKL. In DNA form, the CDR3 reads TGCGCCAGCAGCCAAGAAGGGACAGGGTTGGGTCAGCCCCAGCATTTT. This translates into CASSQEGTGLGQPQHF.

The chain is built from TRBV16 and TRBJ2-1; 10 bases are shared with TRBD2. V was clipped by 4 bases and J by 7 bases; unmatched bases: 10. The CDR3 runs 16 residues. Germline V gives CDR1 KGHSY, CDR2 FQNENV. The CDR3 DNA reads TGTGCCAGCAGCCCCCGGATAGCGGGGGGTATGAATGAGCAGTTCTTC. This encodes CASSPRIAGGMNEQFF.

The J gene is TRBJ2-7, the V gene TRBV24-1; D is unclear. Per germline, CDR1 KGHDR and CDR2 SFDVKD. Trimming took off 0 bases at V and 5 bases at J, with 7 bases between the two ends. This CDR3 has 13 amino acids. The CDR3 here is CATSDLRGNEQYF. DNA for the CDR3: TGTGCCACCAGTGATTTGCGAGGCAACGAGCAGTACTTC.

There are many counts of this clone. V gene TRBV10-1 combines with J gene TRBJ1-2; D unclear. The V gene lost 7 bases and the J gene lost 1 base, with 16 bases spanning the gap. Per the germline V gene, CDR1 is WNHNN and CDR2 is SYGVQD (reference sequence). This CDR3 region has 15 residues. In DNA form, the CDR3 reads TGCGCCAGCATTCATCCCGGCCGGGGTAACTATGGCTACACCTTC. Encoded protein: CASIHPGRGNYGYTF.

This clone was observed a few times. V usage is TRBV6-5 and J usage is TRBJ2-5; D gene ambiguous. Trimming shortened V by 8 bases and J by 1 base, and 11 bases separated the two germline ends. The CDR3 consists of 13 residues. CDR1 MNHEY and CDR2 SVGAGI come from the germline V gene. This chain's CDR3 is CASAGDFQETQYF. CDR3 coding DNA: TGTGCCAGCGCAGGAGACTTCCAAGAGACCCAGTACTTC.